Below, 10 T cell receptor beta chains from the same sample are listed, as sequenced in a study of blood T cell repertoires in COVID-19 (dated by TCRdb to about 2020). The library came from the immunoSEQ multiplex PCR assay. TCRdb provides this immuneACCESS table in a form limited to in-frame rearrangements. Some clones are lacking; in checked studies, under half of them reflect an unresolved V gene, and why the rest are absent is not known. In all, the sample holds tens of thousands of clones, and around 83% of those were seen once. The ten most abundant clones make up about 6.9% of the sample. The specimen sequenced was peripheral blood. The receptors come from a man younger than 40 with COVID-19, enrolled during active disease.

The rearrangement links TRBV24-1 to TRBJ1-2, with 8 bases lining up with TRBD1. The CDR3 has 14 residues. The ends lost 2 bases at V and 4 bases at J; junction bases unmatched: 2. Germline CDR1 is KGHDR and CDR2 is SFDVKD. CDR3 DNA: TGTGCCACCAGTGATTCGGGACAGGTCTATGGCTACACCTTC. Amino acid sequence: CATSDSGQVYGYTF.

This chain uses TRBV7-2 with TRBJ1-1, with D possibly TRBD1 on 5 matching bases. The CDR3 contains 15 residues. Germline values: CDR1 SGHTA, CDR2 FQGNSA. V was trimmed by 3 bases and J by 1 base, leaving 12 bases between them. The CDR3 here is CASSFRQGWNTEAFF. The CDR3 nucleotides are TGTGCCAGCAGCTTCCGTCAGGGATGGAACACTGAAGCTTTCTTT.

The V call is TRBV9, the J call TRBJ2-2; the match to TRBD1 covers 10 bases. CDR3 length: 15 residues. Germline V gene data show CDR1 as SGDLS and CDR2 as YYNGEE. The J segment lost 5 bases and the V segment lost 3 bases, leaving 4 bases of the junction unmatched. The CDR3 loop reads CASSARQGATGELFF. CDR3 DNA: TGTGCCAGCAGCGCTCGACAGGGGGCAACCGGGGAGCTGTTTTTT.

The rearrangement joins TRBV28 to TRBJ1-2, with D perhaps TRBD1 (5 bases). Germline values: CDR1 MDHEN, CDR2 SYDVKM. This CDR3 is 15 amino acids long. The V gene lost 2 bases and the J gene lost 4 bases, with 14 bases spanning the gap. Here the CDR3 reads CASSLGAGLLYGYTF. CDR3 DNA: TGTGCCAGCAGTTTAGGAGCAGGGCTACTCTATGGCTACACCTTC.

The chain combines TRBV6-5 with TRBJ2-7, with 9 bases matching TRBD1. This CDR3 contains 16 residues. V trimming: 1 base; J trimming: 7 bases; junction bases outside the gene matches: 11. CDR1 is MNHEY and CDR2 is SVGAGI in the germline V gene. CDR3 sequence: CASSYFGPGQGVEQYF. The CDR3 coding sequence is TGTGCCAGCAGTTACTTCGGCCCGGGACAGGGAGTTGAGCAGTACTTC.

This chain uses TRBV25-1 with TRBJ1-2; the match to TRBD1 covers 9 bases. The CDR3 spans 14 residues. After removal of 3 bases from V and 6 bases from J, the junction contained 5 bases not matched to a gene. The germline V gene has CDR1 MGHDK and CDR2 SYGVNS. This CDR3 reads CASSERGDRDGYTF. The CDR3, as DNA: TGTGCCAGCAGTGAGAGGGGGGACAGGGATGGCTACACCTTC.

This chain links TRBV9 with TRBJ1-2; 9 nucleotides line up with TRBD1. Per germline, CDR1 SGDLS and CDR2 YYNGEE. The CDR3 spans 15 residues. After removal of 4 bases from V and 4 bases from J, the junction contained 8 bases not matched to a gene. DNA of the CDR3: TGTGCCAGCAGCCCTCGGGACAGGGATCCCTATGGCTACACCTTC. It codes for CASSPRDRDPYGYTF.

The V gene is TRBV6-6, the J gene TRBJ1-2; D is perhaps TRBD1 (5 bases). The CDR3 consists of 16 residues. V was clipped by 7 bases and J by 3 bases, with 21 bases between them. CDR1 is MNHNY, CDR2 SVGAGI, per germline (reference sequence). The CDR3 here is CASKGGVGLRDYGYTF. CDR3 DNA: TGTGCCAGCAAGGGAGGGGTCGGACTGAGGGACTATGGCTACACCTTC.

For this clone: A junction boundary mismatches the germline segment, possibly from a read error. The gene calls are TRBV7-7 and TRBJ2-1; possibly TRBD2 for D (7 bases). CDR1 is SSHAT, CDR2 FNYEAQ, per germline (reference sequence). This CDR3 region has 14 residues. CDR3 protein: CASSLADRGGEQFF. The CDR3 DNA follows: TGTGCTAGCAGCTTAGCGGATAGGGGGGGTGAGCAGTTCTTC.

V gene TRBV28 combines with J gene TRBJ2-2; D may be TRBD2 (5 bases). The CDR3 sequence is 13 residues long. The germline CDR1 and CDR2 sequences are MDHEN and SYDVKM. The ends were cut back, 7 bases at V and 8 bases at J, with 14 bases in the middle. The CDR3 region has the DNA TGTGCCAGCAATCAAGAGGGTCTTGGGGAGCTGTTTTTT. Its translation: CASNQEGLGELFF. Full variable domain (rest looked up from reference TRBV28 and TRBJ2-2): DVKVTQSSRYLVKRTGEKVFLECVQDMDHENMFWYRQDPGLGLRLIYFSYDVKMKEKGDIPEGYSVSREKKERFSLILESASTNQTSMYLCASNQEGLGELFFGEGSRLTVL.